This TCR beta chain appears in the sequencing data of a study of T cell responses to AZD1222 COVID-19 vaccine. General study points: Distributed over spike, vaccine-associated CD4 TCRs predominated at 160-218 and 743-854.

The method was immunoSEQ multiplex PCR; TCRdb's version includes in-frame clones alone and lacks a portion of them. The sample contains some 120,000 clones, about 92% of which appear only once. Concerning this clone: Its antigen is undetermined.

Germline CDR1 and CDR2: SGHTA and FQGTGA. The CDR3 sequence is 19 residues long. J gave up 0 bases and V 4 bases, and 15 bases lay outside the gene matches. The gene calls are TRBV7-3 and TRBJ2-1, with 7 bases that match TRBD2. The origin of this receptor is an adult in good health. The sample in question was peripheral blood, obtained on day 0 of MenACWY control vaccination. The CDR3 is CASSSPTTSDPSSYNEQFF. CDR3 bases: TGTGCCAGCAGCTCACCCACCACTAGCGACCCGAGCTCCTACAATGAGCAGTTCTTC.